Sequencing of this T cell receptor (beta chain) was carried out in a study of response to subunit inactivated influenza vaccine. Broader study findings: The study's authors posited that every seasonal influenza vaccination enlists few new T cells.

The CDR3 is made up of 13 amino acids. V was trimmed by 5 bases and J by 5 bases, leaving 12 bases between them. The table lists this clonotype with many counts. Its antigen is still unknown. TCRdb called the RT-PCR reads again in MiXCR, with one record for every CDR3 protein. The sample yields about 650,000 distinct CDR3 sequences, 15% to 17% seen once. The rearrangement links TRBV12-3 or TRBV12-4 to TRBJ1-1; D not certain. This sequence was found in a man aged 45 to 65 who received an inactivated influenza vaccine. The sequencing used PBMCs from blood, collected approximately 13 days after vaccination. This CDR3 is CASSVRAGTEAFF. CDR3 in DNA: TGTGCCAGCAGTGTTAGGGCCGGGACTGAAGCTTTCTTT.